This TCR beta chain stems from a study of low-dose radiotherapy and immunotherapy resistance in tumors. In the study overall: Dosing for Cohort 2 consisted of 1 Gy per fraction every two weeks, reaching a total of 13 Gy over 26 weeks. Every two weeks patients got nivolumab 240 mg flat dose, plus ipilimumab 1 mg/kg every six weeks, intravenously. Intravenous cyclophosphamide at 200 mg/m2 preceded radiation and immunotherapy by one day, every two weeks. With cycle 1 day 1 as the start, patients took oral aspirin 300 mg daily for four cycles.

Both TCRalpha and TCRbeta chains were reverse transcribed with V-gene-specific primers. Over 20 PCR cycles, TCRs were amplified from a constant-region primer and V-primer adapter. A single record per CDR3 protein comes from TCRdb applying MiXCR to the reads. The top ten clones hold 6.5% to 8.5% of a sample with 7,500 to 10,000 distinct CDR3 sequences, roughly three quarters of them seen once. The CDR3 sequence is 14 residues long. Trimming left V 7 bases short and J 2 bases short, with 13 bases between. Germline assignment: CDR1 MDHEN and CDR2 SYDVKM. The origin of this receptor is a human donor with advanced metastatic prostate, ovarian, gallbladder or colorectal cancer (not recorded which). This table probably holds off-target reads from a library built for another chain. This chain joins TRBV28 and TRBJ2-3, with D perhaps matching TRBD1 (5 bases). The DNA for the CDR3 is TGTGCCAGCACCTTGGACATAGTCACAGATACGCAGTATTTT. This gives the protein CASTLDIVTDTQYF. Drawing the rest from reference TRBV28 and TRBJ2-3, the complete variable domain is DVKVTQSSRYLVKRTGEKVFLECVQDMDHENMFWYRQDPGLGLRLIYFSYDVKMKEKGDIPEGYSVSREKKERFSLILESASTNQTSMYLCASTLDIVTDTQYFGPGTRLTVL.